This is a list of T cell receptor beta chains from one sample in a study of shared clonotypes between healthy human individuals. This table comes from immunoSEQ multiplex PCR, and its TCRdb copy is limited to in-frame clones, with some not included. Here the sample spans about 800,000 clones, about 96% being singletons. Material for sequencing was naive CD8+ T cells sorted from blood. The receptors were gathered from a man aged 25-45 years in good health. Both conserved end residues are part of each CDR3. Each record gives: J gene, V gene, D gene, CDR3 protein. A D gene is named only where the DNA matches it firmly.

>TRBJ2-2|TRBV15|TRBD2
CATRSASGSIGELFF
>TRBJ2-7|TRBV7-9|TRBD2
CASSSTEGLAGAEQYF
>TRBJ2-7|TRBV7-9|.
CASSFGHEQYF
>TRBJ2-7|TRBV27|.
CASSYQGEYEQYF
>TRBJ2-1|TRBV9|.
CASSAETRRNEQFF
>TRBJ2-6|TRBV7-9|TRBD1
CASSWTGSGANVLTF
>TRBJ2-5|TRBV7-9|.
CASSGSNGGQETQYF
>TRBJ2-1|TRBV29-1|.
CSALLEDYNEQFF
>TRBJ1-5|TRBV7-9|TRBD1
CASSSDRAPSQPQHF
>TRBJ2-7|TRBV4-1|.
CASSQRTPGHYEQYF
>TRBJ1-1|TRBV18|.
CASSLRENTEAFF
>TRBJ2-7|TRBV21-1|.
CASKKRLMAYSGRLPPYEQYF
>TRBJ2-3|TRBV10-3|.
CAISESGHNPPDTQYF
>TRBJ2-1|TRBV29-1|.
CSVEGPTGSSYNEQFF
>TRBJ1-1|TRBV7-9|.
CASSLAQSGTEAFF
>TRBJ2-1|TRBV18|TRBD2
CASSLTSGRPYNEQFF
>TRBJ2-2|TRBV27|.
CASSLSTGELFF